The sequence of this T cell receptor (beta chain) was determined in a study of T-cell memory formation after mild COVID-19. At the level of the study: Each donor largely had its own TCR clusters.

Ten or more counts support this clonotype. The antigen remains unidentified. Each CDR3 protein gets one entry after TCRdb re-called the 5' RACE reads with MiXCR. There are some 45,000 distinct CDR3 sequences in the sample; 25% to 35% occur only once, and about 39% lies in the top ten. Study findings and constraints: The second-wave clones peaking on day 37 were not confirmed as SARS-CoV-2-specific. Detection of some responders pre-infection suggested pre-existing cross-reactive memory T cells participated.

The CDR3 contains 15 residues. Per the germline V gene, CDR1 is DFQATT and CDR2 is SNEGSKA (reference sequence). Deletions cut 0 bases from V and 2 bases from J, with 11 bases between. Sequencing used PBMCs or a T cell subset sorted from them (not recorded which). The rearrangement joins TRBV20-1 to TRBJ2-1, with D possibly matching TRBD2 (6 bases). The origin of this receptor is a man younger than 35 who had mild COVID-19 (a few samples of this study predate the infection). Cell type and time point are not known. CDR3 sequence reads: CSARDLAGPYNEQFF. In DNA form, the CDR3 reads TGCAGTGCTAGAGATTTGGCGGGGCCCTACAATGAGCAGTTCTTC.